The clone carrying this T cell receptor (beta chain) was recorded at least ten times. No patient had received any treatment before thyroid surgery. The sample comes from a study of metastatic and nonmetastatic thyroid tumors. TCRdb recomputed clones from the PCR reads via MiXCR. The table lists 25,000 to 40,000 clones, 7.4% of them singletons. The CDR3 loop spans 15 amino acids. V lost 5 bases, J lost 4 bases, and 17 bases lay in between. Germline CDR1 reads MNHEY; CDR2 reads SVGEGT. What was sequenced was blood. V is TRBV6-2 or TRBV6-3 and J is TRBJ1-2; maybe TRBD1 (6 bases). The sequence was obtained from a female donor with papillary thyroid cancer or a benign thyroid nodule (not recorded which). Some clones in this sample may be carry-over from other donors' samples. The CDR3 reads CASSKGGPWSYGYTF. The CDR3, as DNA: TGTGCCAGCAGTAAAGGGGGGCCGTGGAGCTATGGCTACACCTTC.